These 18 T cell receptor beta chains were sequenced from one sample in a study of identical twins. From the 5' RACE reads, TCRdb called clonotypes with MiXCR, one entry per CDR3 protein. Of about 460,000 distinct CDR3 sequences listed, more than 13% are singletons. These sequences were also reported in another study, on yellow fever vaccine responses in identical twins.

The sample was CD4+ T cells sorted from blood. These receptors were collected from a woman aged 18-29 years in good health.

This clonotype was recorded at least ten times. V gene TRBV2 combines with J gene TRBJ2-2; D might be TRBD1 (6 bases). The CDR3 sequence is 13 residues long. With 5 bases removed from V and 5 bases from J, the gap between germline ends came to 9 bases. Germline-derived CDR1 and CDR2 are SNHLY and FYNNEI. This CDR3 reads CASSQQGTGELFF. For the CDR3, the DNA is TGTGCCAGCAGTCAACAGGGAACCGGGGAGCTGTTTTTT.

The chain links TRBV20-1 to TRBJ2-7, with unresolved D. This CDR3 has 15 residues. The V end was cut by 0 bases, the J end by 0 bases, with 12 bases between. From germline, CDR1 is DFQATT and CDR2 SNEGSKA (reference sequence). The CDR3 sequence: CSARDFHKSSYEQYF. CDR3 in DNA: TGCAGTGCTAGAGATTTCCACAAGAGCTCCTACGAGCAGTACTTC.

As concerns this clonotype: A much larger clone lies one base from this, so it may be a read error. This chain uses TRBV11-2 with TRBJ2-1, with D possibly called TRBD1 or TRBD2 (6 bases each). This CDR3 is built from 15 residues. Trimming removed 4 bases from V and 3 bases from J, with 13 bases in between. The germline CDR1 and CDR2 sequences are SGHAT and FQNNGV. CDR3: CASSSPGGRYNEQFF. CDR3 coding DNA: TGTGCCAGCAGCTCCCCCGGGGGCCGCTACAATGAGCAGTTCTTC.

This clonotype was seen many times. The chain couples TRBV3-1 to TRBJ2-5, with TRBD2 matching over 8 bases. Looked up from germline, CDR1 is LGHDT and CDR2 is YNNKEL (reference sequence). The V and J ends lost 4 bases and 6 bases, in that order; junction bases with no gene match: 10. This CDR3 is 15 amino acids long. The CDR3 DNA reads TGTGCCAGCAGCCTCGGGGGGGCGAATCAGAAGACCCAGTACTTC. It specifies CASSLGGANQKTQYF.

This clonotype was seen a few times. At one end the junction does not follow the germline gene, possibly because of a read error. The V call is TRBV6-5, the J call TRBJ2-7, with D possibly TRBD1 on 6 matching bases. Germline V gives CDR1 MNHEY, CDR2 SVGAGI. The CDR3 spans 17 residues. The CDR3 nucleotides are TGTGCCATCAGTTCCTCGTACAGGGTCCCCTACTCCTACGAGCAGTACTTC. This sequence encodes CAISSSYRVPYSYEQYF.

The chain couples TRBV2 to TRBJ2-1, with 11 bases that match TRBD2. The germline gives CDR1 SNHLY, CDR2 FYNNEI. This CDR3 is 15 amino acids long. V trimming: 4 bases; J trimming: 10 bases; junction bases outside the gene matches: 9. CDR3 DNA: TGTGCCAGCAGTGCCATAGCGGGGGGGCCCAGGGAGCAGTTCTTC. Translating it yields CASSAIAGGPREQFF.

The chain links TRBV3-1 to TRBJ2-3; D uncertain. This CDR3 has 13 residues. Germline V CDR1 and CDR2: LGHDT, YNNKEL (reference sequence). V was clipped by 1 base and J by 6 bases, with 8 bases between them. The CDR3: CASSQVNSDTQYF. For the CDR3, the DNA is TGTGCCAGCAGCCAAGTCAATAGCGATACGCAGTATTTT.

This clonotype occurred a few times. The rearrangement links TRBV12-3 or TRBV12-4 to TRBJ2-1, with TRBD1 matching over 10 bases. With V trimmed by 7 bases and J by 6 bases, 9 bases remained unmatched. This CDR3 is 15 amino acids long. CDR3 DNA sequence: TGTGCCAGCACCCCCCGGGACAGGGGTTCCAATGAGCAGTTCTTC. Protein: CASTPRDRGSNEQFF.

The rearrangement joins TRBV7-9 to TRBJ2-7; TRBD1 agrees at 7 bases. The J segment lost 2 bases and the V segment lost 4 bases, leaving 14 bases of the junction unmatched. From germline, CDR1 is SEHNR and CDR2 FQNEAQ (reference sequence). This CDR3 is 17 amino acids long. For the CDR3, the DNA is TGTGCCAGCAGCTCAGCCAAGTATAGGACAGGAACCTACGAGCAGTACTTC. It translates to CASSSAKYRTGTYEQYF.

This clonotype occurred a few times. The chain has TRBV20-1 and TRBJ2-3, with 13 bases aligning to TRBD2. Germline V gene data show CDR1 as DFQATT and CDR2 as SNEGSKA (reference sequence). The CDR3 runs to 18 residues. After removal of 3 bases from V and 2 bases from J, the junction contained 11 bases not matched to a gene. In nucleotides, the CDR3 is TGCAGTGCTAGGCCCCGGCCGGGACTAGCGGGGACCACAGATACGCAGTATTTT. It encodes CSARPRPGLAGTTDTQYF.

The rearrangement links TRBV5-1 to TRBJ2-7, with no clear D. The CDR3 has 17 amino acids. Germline lookup yields CDR1 SGHRS and CDR2 YFSETQ. Trimming pared 0 bases from V and 2 bases from J, leaving 18 bases between. CDR3 in amino acids: CASSLAPALLQTYEQYF. Here the CDR3 DNA reads TGCGCCAGCAGCTTGGCCCCCGCGCTCCTGCAAACCTACGAGCAGTACTTC.

This chain connects TRBV28 to TRBJ2-1, with D perhaps being TRBD1 or TRBD2 (5 bases each). From germline, CDR1 is MDHEN and CDR2 SYDVKM. CDR3 size: 15 residues. V was pared by 5 bases and J by 4 bases, with 15 bases between. CDR3 amino acids: CASSRAGDQYNEQFF. The CDR3 nucleotides read TGTGCCAGCAGTCGTGCCGGGGACCAATACAATGAGCAGTTCTTC.

This clonotype has at least ten counts. J is TRBJ2-7 and V is TRBV20-1; D not resolved. Germline V gives CDR1 DFQATT, CDR2 SNEGSKA (reference sequence). The CDR3 length is 13 residues. With 5 bases removed from V and 5 bases from J, the gap between germline ends came to 16 bases. CDR3 sequence reads: CSAVSLVLDEQYF. The CDR3 DNA is TGCAGTGCTGTATCCCTAGTTTTAGACGAGCAGTACTTC.

This chain joins TRBV5-1 and TRBJ2-1; possibly TRBD2 for D (6 bases). The V end lost 0 bases, the J end lost 7 bases, and 11 bases lay between the germline ends. The CDR3 covers 14 residues. Germline V gene lookup returns CDR1 SGHRS and CDR2 YFSETQ. The DNA for the CDR3 is TGCGCCAGCAGCTTGGGCAGGGACTTGAATGAGCAGTTCTTC. It yields the protein CASSLGRDLNEQFF.

This clonotype showed up just a few times. V is TRBV4-3 and J is TRBJ2-3, with D tentatively TRBD1 (6 bases). V dropped 0 bases and J dropped 1 base, with 11 bases sitting between them. The CDR3 runs 16 residues. Germline CDR1 is LGHNA and CDR2 is YSLEER. The CDR3 DNA follows: TGCGCCAGCAGCCAAGATTCAGGGGTCCGCACAGATACGCAGTATTTT. Translation gives CASSQDSGVRTDTQYF.

Of note for this clonotype: Because the CDR3 is missing its conserved closing phenylalanine or tryptophan, this is likely a read error. The DNA is left out, because the CDR3 cannot be placed on it with certainty; the CDR3 is given as TCRdb lists it. The CDR3 loop reads CASSQDLRGRV. J is TRBJ2-5 and V is TRBV4-3; the table's D call, TRBD2, was not checked against the DNA. The length of the CDR3 is 11 amino acids, counting both ends. The germline V gene has CDR1 LGHNA and CDR2 YSLEER.

This chain connects TRBV7-8 to TRBJ2-1, with a tentative D call TRBD2 (6 bases). CDR1 is SGHVS and CDR2 is FQNEAQ in the germline V gene. This CDR3 is built from 15 residues. Trimming left V 7 bases short and J 1 base short, with 14 bases between. CDR3 DNA sequence: TGTGCCAGCAAAACATATGGGGGGTCCTACAATGAGCAGTTCTTC. Amino acids: CASKTYGGSYNEQFF.

This clonotype was detected a few times. The rearrangement joins TRBV3-1 to TRBJ2-5, with a possible D match to TRBD2 (5 bases). The CDR3 length is 15 residues. V lost 1 base and J 2 bases, leaving 11 bases between the germline ends. The germline CDR1 and CDR2 sequences are LGHDT and YNNKEL (reference sequence). CDR3 bases: TGTGCCAGCAGCCAAGTTCCCGGGGAACAAGAGACCCAGTACTTC. Translated, it gives CASSQVPGEQETQYF.